This TCR beta chain emerged from a study of cytomegalovirus exposure and HLA in healthy donors. Primers: 60 Vbeta forward and 13 Jbeta reverse. Generated by immunoSEQ multiplex PCR, the TCRdb table keeps only in-frame clones and is missing some. This sample carries about 100,000 clones, around 80% of them seen once, and the ten largest clones take approximately 0.8%. The TCR originated in a woman in her sixties in good health and CMV-seronegative. The specimen sequenced was PBMCs.

The CDR3 loop reads CASSLTPPGQLNTEAFF. CDR3 sequence (DNA): TGTGCCAGCAGCTTAACCCCTCCGGGACAGCTAAACACTGAAGCTTTCTTT. The rearrangement links TRBV7-6 to TRBJ1-1; TRBD1 agrees at 7 bases. CDR1 is SGHVS, CDR2 FNYEAQ, per germline. V shed 2 bases, J shed 2 bases, and the junction held 11 bases outside the gene matches. This CDR3 has 17 amino acids.